Presented here are 28 T cell receptor beta chains from one specimen sequenced in a study of cytomegalovirus exposure and HLA in healthy donors. Use of 60 Vbeta and 13 Jbeta primers characterized the PCR. Profiled with immunoSEQ multiplex PCR; TCRdb holds only in-frame clones, not every one. Of around 190,000 clones listed, 81% were seen once; the top ten hold 1.5% to 2%. The sequencing sample was made of PBMCs. These receptors were taken from a man aged 18 to 30 in good health and CMV-seronegative.

This clone was observed a handful of times. J is TRBJ2-7 and V is TRBV6-5; 7 positions agree with TRBD1. Germline CDR1 MNHEY, CDR2 SVGAGI. V was pared by 6 bases and J by 6 bases, with 11 bases of the junction left unmatched. This CDR3 has 14 residues. The CDR3 DNA is TGTGCCAGCAGCCAAGACAGGGCCGCATCCGAGCAGTACTTC. The encoded protein is CASSQDRAASEQYF.

Points on this clone: A read error may produce the germline difference seen at one junction end. J is TRBJ2-7 and V is TRBV7-9; TRBD2 matches at 13 bases. This CDR3 comprises 15 residues. Germline V gene lookup returns CDR1 SEHNR and CDR2 FQNEAQ (reference sequence). The CDR3 sequence: CSSSPLAGGAYEQYF. Written as DNA, the CDR3 is TGTTCCAGCAGCCCACTAGCGGGAGGGGCCTACGAGCAGTACTTC.

V is TRBV9 and J is TRBJ2-2, with D unresolved. Trimming removed 0 bases from V and 6 bases from J, with 3 bases in between. The CDR3 length is 12 residues. Germline V CDR1 and CDR2: SGDLS, YYNGEE. CDR3 loop: CASSVAAGELFF. Written as DNA, the CDR3 is TGTGCCAGCAGCGTAGCCGCCGGGGAGCTGTTTTTT. The full variable domain, its missing parts supplied by reference TRBV9 and TRBJ2-2, is DSGVTQTPKHLITATGQRVTLRCSPRSGDLSVYWYQQSLDQGLQFLIQYYNGEERAKGNILERFSAQQFPDLHSELNLSSLELGDSALYFCASSVAAGELFFGEGSRLTVL.

The chain recombines TRBV27 with TRBJ1-5; a possible D gene is TRBD1 (5 bases). The CDR3 has 14 residues. Germline-derived CDR1 and CDR2 are MNHEY and SMNVEV (reference sequence). The germline V and J ends were trimmed by 1 base and 7 bases, with 11 bases remaining between them. CDR3 region: CASSLFMGGQPQHF. Written as DNA, the CDR3 is TGTGCCAGCAGTTTATTTATGGGGGGACAGCCCCAGCATTTT.

The rearrangement uses TRBV19 and TRBJ1-6; 7 positions agree with TRBD1. V was pared by 4 bases and J by 9 bases, with 9 bases of the junction left unmatched. Germline V CDR1 and CDR2: LNHDA, SQIVND (reference sequence). There are 15 residues in the CDR3. The CDR3 coding sequence is TGTGCCAGTAGTAACAGGGGATCTACGCGTTCACCCCTCCACTTT. It encodes CASSNRGSTRSPLHF.

This clone was detected once. J is TRBJ1-2 and V is TRBV4-3; D perhaps matches TRBD1 (6 bases). Trimming pared 0 bases from V and 7 bases from J, leaving 18 bases between. The CDR3 extends over 16 amino acids. Germline lookup yields CDR1 LGHNA and CDR2 YSLEER. The CDR3 is CASSQDLGGAGAGYTF. The CDR3 DNA reads as TGCGCCAGCAGCCAAGATCTGGGGGGGGCAGGAGCTGGCTACACCTTC.

The V call is TRBV7-8, the J call TRBJ2-7, with 7 bases lining up with TRBD1. J gave up 3 bases and V 5 bases, and 13 bases lay outside the gene matches. The CDR3 consists of 16 residues. Germline V CDR1 and CDR2: SGHVS, FQNEAQ. CDR3 nucleotide sequence: TGTGCCAGCAGCGTACTTAATAGGGGACAGAACTACGAGCAGTACTTC. This codes for CASSVLNRGQNYEQYF.

The chain is built from TRBV6-5 and TRBJ1-1; tentatively, D is TRBD1 (5 bases). The ends were cut back, 2 bases at V and 5 bases at J, with 12 bases in the middle. In germline, CDR1 is MNHEY, CDR2 SVGAGI. The CDR3 spans 14 residues. The CDR3 bases are TGTGCCAGCAGTTACAGGGGCGGGGGGACTGAAGCTTTCTTT. Translating gives CASSYRGGGTEAFF.

This clone was seen a handful of times. The chain joins TRBV5-1 to TRBJ2-2; D might be TRBD1 (5 bases). Looked up from germline, CDR1 is SGHRS and CDR2 is YFSETQ. Trimming cost V 4 bases and J 7 bases, with 14 bases left between them. The CDR3 consists of 14 residues. CDR3 loop: CASSQGSDRGELFF. As DNA, the CDR3 is TGCGCCAGCAGCCAGGGATCTGACCGCGGGGAGCTGTTTTTT.

Turning to this clone: The sample carries other DNA sequences with the same CDR3. This CDR3 is CASSIWDTYGYTF. Written as DNA, the CDR3 is TGTGCCAGTAGTATCTGGGACACTTATGGCTACACCTTC. This sequence joins TRBV19 and TRBJ1-2; D possibly corresponds to TRBD1 (6 bases). Germline V lookup: CDR1 LNHDA, CDR2 SQIVND (reference sequence). CDR3 length: 13 residues. V lost 3 bases to trimming and J lost 5 bases, with 10 bases between them.

The J gene is TRBJ1-4, the V gene TRBV5-1; tentative D call: TRBD1 (6 bases). V was trimmed by 0 bases and J by 6 bases, leaving 12 bases between them. The germline CDR1 and CDR2 sequences are SGHRS and YFSETQ. CDR3 length equals 15 residues. The DNA of the CDR3 is TGCGCCAGCAGCTTGGAAAAGGGACAATATGAAAAACTGTTTTTT. Translation: CASSLEKGQYEKLFF.

The V gene is TRBV28, the J gene TRBJ2-3; perhaps TRBD2 as D (5 bases). Trimming pared 4 bases from V and 0 bases from J, leaving 11 bases between. Germline CDR1 MDHEN, CDR2 SYDVKM. The CDR3 runs 15 residues. CDR3: CASSWVGVSTDTQYF. The CDR3 nucleotides are TGTGCCAGCAGTTGGGTGGGAGTAAGCACAGATACGCAGTATTTT.

In its sample, this clone was seen a few times. V gene TRBV11-3 combines with J gene TRBJ2-2, with D unresolved. Germline V gene data show CDR1 as SGHNT and CDR2 as YENEEA. The germline V and J ends were trimmed by 9 bases and 0 bases, with 8 bases remaining between them. The CDR3 has 13 amino acids. The CDR3 region is CASSVANTGELFF. The CDR3 DNA is TGTGCCAGTTCAGTCGCGAACACCGGGGAGCTGTTTTTT.

The sample holds a few counts of this clone. The J gene is TRBJ2-5, the V gene TRBV2, with 8 bases fitting TRBD1. This CDR3 comprises 13 residues. The V and J ends lost 11 bases and 4 bases, in that order; junction bases with no gene match: 9. Germline CDR1 SNHLY, CDR2 FYNNEI. CDR3 bases: TGTGCCGGTGGACAGGGACGGGGAGAGACCCAGTACTTC. This encodes CAGGQGRGETQYF.

The chain is built from TRBV9 and TRBJ1-3, with TRBD1 as a possible D gene (6 bases). The germline V gene has CDR1 SGDLS and CDR2 YYNGEE. The CDR3 is 15 amino acids. Trimming removed 4 bases at V and 2 bases at J, with 13 bases between. This chain's CDR3 is CASSPGVGAGNTIYF. The CDR3 DNA follows: TGTGCCAGCAGCCCAGGGGTCGGGGCTGGAAACACCATATATTTT.

The rearrangement uses TRBV30 and TRBJ2-5, with 9 positions matching TRBD2. CDR3 length: 13 residues. The germline CDR1 and CDR2 sequences are GTSNPN and SVGIG (reference sequence). V lost 3 bases to trimming and J lost 4 bases; unmatched junction nucleotides: 3. CDR3: CAWRNSGGETQYF. The CDR3, as DNA: TGTGCCTGGAGGAATAGCGGGGGAGAGACCCAGTACTTC.

This clone was seen a few times. This sequence joins TRBV5-6 and TRBJ2-1; maybe TRBD1 (5 bases). Germline V gene sequence: CDR1 SGHDT, CDR2 YYEEEE. V was clipped by 0 bases and J by 0 bases, with 7 bases between them. The CDR3 spans 15 residues. In nucleotides, the CDR3 is TGTGCCAGCAGCTTGGGACAGAGCTCCTACAATGAGCAGTTCTTC. Amino acid sequence: CASSLGQSSYNEQFF.

CDR3 coding DNA: TGTGCCAGCAGTGGAACAGCAATCGGGGAGCTGTTTTTT. It codes for CASSGTAIGELFF. The chain is built from TRBV2 and TRBJ2-2, with D unresolved. Germline assignment: CDR1 SNHLY and CDR2 FYNNEI. This CDR3 is 13 amino acids long. With 4 bases removed from V and 7 bases from J, the gap between germline ends came to 10 bases.

V is TRBV6-4 and J is TRBJ2-4, with 11 bases aligning to TRBD2. This CDR3 contains 17 residues. The V gene's germline CDR1 is MRHNA and CDR2 SNTAGT. V trimming: 3 bases; J trimming: 8 bases; junction bases outside the gene matches: 12. DNA for the CDR3: TGTGCCAGCAGTGAGTTTCCTGTGACTAGCGGGATTGACATTCAGTACTTC. Protein sequence: CASSEFPVTSGIDIQYF.

The sample holds a few counts of this clone. The V call is TRBV5-1, the J call TRBJ2-5; 7 bases match TRBD2. Germline values: CDR1 SGHRS, CDR2 YFSETQ. J gave up 0 bases and V 4 bases, and 3 bases lay outside the gene matches. The CDR3 has 14 amino acids. The CDR3 sequence is CASSRAGNQETQYF. The CDR3 DNA reads as TGCGCCAGCAGCCGAGCGGGGAACCAAGAGACCCAGTACTTC.

The chain combines TRBV27 with TRBJ2-3; possibly TRBD2 for D (5 bases). Germline V gene lookup returns CDR1 MNHEY and CDR2 SMNVEV (reference sequence). Trimming removed 5 bases from V and 6 bases from J, with 15 bases in between. The CDR3 runs 14 residues. The CDR3 bases are TGTGCCAGCAGTCCGACGGCCCCGGGGGATACGCAGTATTTT. Residues: CASSPTAPGDTQYF.

The chain is built from TRBV7-2 and TRBJ1-5, with 7 bases matching TRBD1. V shed 5 bases and J 0 bases; nucleotides not matched to a gene: 4. The CDR3 totals 15 residues. Germline lookup yields CDR1 SGHTA and CDR2 FQGNSA. The CDR3 here is CASSPDRVSNQPQHF. CDR3 sequence (DNA): TGTGCCAGCAGCCCCGACAGGGTTAGCAATCAGCCCCAGCATTTT.

The chain joins TRBV6-5 to TRBJ1-5, with 10 positions matching TRBD1. The CDR3 loop spans 15 amino acids. The V gene's germline CDR1 is MNHEY and CDR2 SVGAGI. The V segment lost 6 bases and the J segment 6 bases; nucleotides outside the gene matches: 8. The DNA for the CDR3 is TGTGCCAGCAGCTCCGACAGGGGGCTGGGTCAGCCCCAGCATTTT. It encodes CASSSDRGLGQPQHF.

This clone has more than one count but fewer than ten. The gene calls are TRBV5-1 and TRBJ2-1, with 7 nucleotides matching TRBD1. The trim removed 7 bases at V and 0 bases at J, leaving 7 bases unmatched. The length of the CDR3 is 15 residues. The V gene's germline CDR1 is SGHRS and CDR2 YFSETQ. The CDR3 protein is CASGSGDSSYNEQFF. The CDR3 DNA reads as TGCGCCAGCGGTTCTGGGGACAGCTCCTACAATGAGCAGTTCTTC.

This chain links TRBV5-4 with TRBJ2-5, with 11 bases lining up with TRBD2. The V and J ends lost 4 bases and 5 bases, in that order; junction bases with no gene match: 19. Germline V gene sequence: CDR1 SGHNT, CDR2 YYREEE (reference sequence). This CDR3 has 19 amino acids. In DNA, the CDR3 is TGTGCCAGCAGCCATCCCACTAGCGGGGGCCTGTCGGGTTCGGAGACCCAGTACTTC. Protein: CASSHPTSGGLSGSETQYF. Full variable domain (outside the CDR3, taken from reference TRBV5-4 and TRBJ2-5): ETGVTQSPTHLIKTRGQQVTLRCSSQSGHNTVSWYQQALGQGPQFIFQYYREEENGRGNFPPRFSGLQFPNYSSELNVNALELDDSALYLCASSHPTSGGLSGSETQYFGPGTRLLVL.

The V call is TRBV6-5, the J call TRBJ1-1; no reliable D call. Germline loops: CDR1 MNHEY, CDR2 SVGAGI. V dropped 7 bases and J dropped 7 bases, with 13 bases sitting between them. This CDR3 spans 12 amino acids. CDR3 region: CASTRSGNEAFF. CDR3 in DNA: TGTGCCAGCACCCGCTCCGGGAATGAAGCTTTCTTT.

The count of this clone is one. The chain is built from TRBV7-8 and TRBJ1-5; TRBD1 aligns across 7 bases. The CDR3 totals 16 residues. V was clipped by 0 bases and J by 3 bases; unmatched bases: 5. CDR1 and CDR2 from the germline V gene are SGHVS and FQNEAQ. The CDR3 sequence is CASSLAAGGLNQPQHF. DNA for the CDR3: TGTGCCAGCAGCTTAGCGGCAGGGGGGCTCAATCAGCCCCAGCATTTT.

The DNA of the CDR3 is TGTGCCAGCAGCTTAGGGGGCGGTTTGTATGGCTACACCTTC. Encoded protein: CASSLGGGLYGYTF. The J gene is TRBJ1-2, the V gene TRBV7-6; weak D call: TRBD1 (5 bases). V was cut by 1 base and J by 5 bases, with 11 bases left in between. Germline CDR1 and CDR2: SGHVS and FNYEAQ. The CDR3 is 14 amino acids.